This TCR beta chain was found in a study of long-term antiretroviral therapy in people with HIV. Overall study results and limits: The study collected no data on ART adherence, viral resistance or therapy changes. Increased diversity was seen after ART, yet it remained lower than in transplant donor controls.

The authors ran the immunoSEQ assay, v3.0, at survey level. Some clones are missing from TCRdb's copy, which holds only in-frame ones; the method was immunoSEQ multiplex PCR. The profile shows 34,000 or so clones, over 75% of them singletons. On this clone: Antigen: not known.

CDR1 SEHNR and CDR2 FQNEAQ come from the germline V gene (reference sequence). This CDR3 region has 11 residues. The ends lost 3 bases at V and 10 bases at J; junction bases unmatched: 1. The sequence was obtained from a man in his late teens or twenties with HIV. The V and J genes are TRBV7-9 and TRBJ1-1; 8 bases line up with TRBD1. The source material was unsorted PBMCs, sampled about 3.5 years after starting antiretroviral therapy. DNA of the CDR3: TGTGCCAGCAGCTTGGACAGGGTAGCTTTCTTT. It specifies CASSLDRVAFF.